Sequencing of this T cell receptor (beta chain) was carried out in a study of metastatic and nonmetastatic thyroid tumors. The wider study: Samples came from malignant and benign thyroid patients, and repertoires were compared across blood and tumor or nodule tissue. The study's findings and limits: In both blood and tumor samples, TCR beta diversity was reported significantly higher for malignant than benign nodules.

The V end lost 2 bases, the J end lost 4 bases, and 1 base lay between the germline ends. This CDR3 is 11 amino acids long. The germline V gene encodes CDR1 MNHEY and CDR2 SVGAGI. Each patient went into thyroid surgery without having received any treatment. MiXCR re-clonotyped the PCR reads for TCRdb. The sample consists of about 21,000 clones, around 16% of them appearing once. This clone came up many times. The antigen remains unidentified. The specimen was blood. The chain carries TRBV6-5 and TRBJ2-3; D not resolved. The clonotype originates from a male donor with papillary thyroid cancer or a benign thyroid nodule (not recorded which). Some clones in this sample may be carry-over from other donors' samples. CDR3 in DNA: TGTGCCAGCAGTTACCCAGATACGCAGTATTTT. Translated, it gives CASSYPDTQYF.